This T cell receptor (beta chain) was identified during a study of response to subunit inactivated influenza vaccine. Each CDR3 protein is one row after TCRdb ran MiXCR on the RT-PCR reads. The top ten clones hold roughly 13% of a sample with about 500,000 distinct CDR3 sequences, approximately 13% of them seen once. V was cut by 4 bases and J by 3 bases, with 10 bases left in between. There are 14 residues in the CDR3. Looked up from germline, CDR1 is SEHNR and CDR2 is FQNEAQ (reference sequence). Overall study results and limits: Seasonal influenza vaccination, on each occasion, was suggested by the authors to recruit few new T cells.

As regards this clonotype: Its antigen is unknown.

The sequence was obtained from a man aged 45-60 years who received an inactivated influenza vaccine. The chain combines TRBV7-9 with TRBJ1-5, with D perhaps TRBD1 (5 bases). The sample consisted of PBMCs from blood, taken more than 35 days after vaccination. CDR3 sequence reads: CASSWDAPNQPQHF. Here the CDR3 DNA reads TGTGCCAGCAGCTGGGACGCCCCCAATCAGCCCCAGCATTTT.